These T cell receptor beta chains were read from a single sample in a study of blood T cells in healthy people across ages. Using its own MiXCR run on the 5' RACE reads, TCRdb lists one record per CDR3 protein. This sample has around 1.5 million distinct CDR3 sequences, with 42% found just once. The sequencing input was blood. Receptors originate from a woman younger than 35 in good health. The CDR3 runs from the conserved cysteine through the conserved F or W. The D gene is left open where the match is weak. The size field is filled for only some rows; it gives once, few, many or a size class.

d_gene: NA
abundance: many
v_gene: TRBV29-1
j_gene: TRBJ2-1
CDR3nt: TGCAGCCCCCAAGGAAGGTTCCACCAATACAATGAGCAGTTCTTC
CDR3aa: CSPQGRFHQYNEQFF

d_gene: TRBD1
abundance: NA
v_gene: TRBV27
j_gene: TRBJ2-3
CDR3nt: TGTGCCAGCAGTCCTCCGGGACAGCCTATCACAGATACGCAGTATTTT
CDR3aa: CASSPPGQPITDTQYF

d_gene: NA
abundance: NA
v_gene: TRBV20-1
j_gene: TRBJ1-1
CDR3nt: TGCAAGGCACTGAACACTGAAGCTTTCTTT
CDR3aa: CKALNTEAFF

d_gene: NA
abundance: NA
v_gene: TRBV6-2/TRBV6-3
j_gene: TRBJ1-1
CDR3nt: TGTGCCAGCAGTTACTCGATGACCAGCCTCAAGGCTTTCTTT
CDR3aa: CASSYSMTSLKAFF

d_gene: NA
abundance: NA
v_gene: TRBV6-5
j_gene: TRBJ1-2
CDR3nt: TGTGCCAGCAGACAGGATGCTAACTATGGCTACACCTTC
CDR3aa: CASRQDANYGYTF

d_gene: NA
abundance: NA
v_gene: TRBV6-1
j_gene: TRBJ1-5
CDR3nt: TGTGCCAGCAGTGAAGCTATGACACATCCCCCCGATCAGCCCCAGCATTTT
CDR3aa: CASSEAMTHPPDQPQHF

d_gene: NA
abundance: NA
v_gene: TRBV14
j_gene: TRBJ1-2
CDR3nt: TGTGCCAGCAGCCAAACCGGAGGGGGGCTTCTAGATGGCTACACCTTC
CDR3aa: CASSQTGGGLLDGYTF

d_gene: TRBD1
abundance: NA
v_gene: TRBV6-1
j_gene: TRBJ2-7
CDR3nt: TGTGCCAGCAGTGTATACCGGGACAGCTCCTACGAGCAGTACTTC
CDR3aa: CASSVYRDSSYEQYF

d_gene: TRBD2
abundance: few
v_gene: TRBV29-1
j_gene: TRBJ2-1
CDR3nt: TGCAGCGTTGATCCTAGCGGAAACAATGAGCAGTTCTTC
CDR3aa: CSVDPSGNNEQFF

d_gene: NA
abundance: few
v_gene: TRBV20-1
j_gene: TRBJ1-2
CDR3nt: TGCAGCGCTAGAGAGGAGGGGGTCGATGGCTACACCTTC
CDR3aa: CSAREEGVDGYTF

d_gene: NA
abundance: NA
v_gene: TRBV18
j_gene: TRBJ1-4
CDR3nt: TGTGCCAGCTCACCACGTCAGGAGGTTGAAAAACTGTTTTTT
CDR3aa: CASSPRQEVEKLFF

d_gene: TRBD1
abundance: few
v_gene: TRBV28
j_gene: TRBJ2-5
CDR3nt: TGTGCCAGCAGTTGGGACAGTCGAGAGACCCAGTACTTC
CDR3aa: CASSWDSRETQYF

d_gene: NA
abundance: few
v_gene: TRBV10-3
j_gene: TRBJ2-1
CDR3nt: TGTGCCACCAAGACAGTTAGCTCCTACAATGAGCAGTTCTTC
CDR3aa: CATKTVSSYNEQFF

d_gene: NA
abundance: many
v_gene: TRBV10-3
j_gene: TRBJ1-1
CDR3nt: TGTGCCATCAGTGACGGCGGCACTGAAGCTTTCTTT
CDR3aa: CAISDGGTEAFF

d_gene: NA
abundance: few
v_gene: TRBV20-1
j_gene: TRBJ1-2
CDR3nt: TGCAGTGCTAGAGCCCTACGAAACATGGGGGGCTACACCTTC
CDR3aa: CSARALRNMGGYTF

d_gene: TRBD1
abundance: few
v_gene: TRBV11-1
j_gene: TRBJ2-7
CDR3nt: TGTGCCAGCAGCTTAGGGACCGGGACAGCCTACGAGCAGTACTTC
CDR3aa: CASSLGTGTAYEQYF

d_gene: TRBD1
abundance: few
v_gene: TRBV10-3
j_gene: TRBJ2-1
CDR3nt: TGTGCCATCAGTGAGACAGGGGCTCAAGTTACCTCCTACAATGAGCAGTTCTTC
CDR3aa: CAISETGAQVTSYNEQFF

d_gene: NA
abundance: NA
v_gene: TRBV5-1
j_gene: TRBJ2-3
CDR3nt: TGCGCCAGCAGCTTTACGGGAGCAATGGTGGGAGATACGCAGTATTTT
CDR3aa: CASSFTGAMVGDTQYF

d_gene: TRBD1
abundance: few
v_gene: TRBV7-9
j_gene: TRBJ1-2
CDR3nt: TGTGCCAGCAGCAGAGGTACCCAGGGGGTCGTCTATGGCTACACCTTC
CDR3aa: CASSRGTQGVVYGYTF

d_gene: NA
abundance: NA
v_gene: TRBV7-3
j_gene: TRBJ1-6
CDR3nt: TGTGCCAGCAGCGTAGTTAAAAATTCACCCCTCCACTTT
CDR3aa: CASSVVKNSPLHF

d_gene: TRBD1
abundance: NA
v_gene: TRBV5-1
j_gene: TRBJ2-4
CDR3nt: TGCGCCAGCAGCTTGGCTCAGGGGGTCAAAAACATTCAGTACTTC
CDR3aa: CASSLAQGVKNIQYF

d_gene: NA
abundance: NA
v_gene: TRBV2
j_gene: TRBJ2-1
CDR3nt: TGTGCCAGCAGTGGTGTTAGCTCCTACAATGAGCAGTTCTTC
CDR3aa: CASSGVSSYNEQFF

d_gene: NA
abundance: NA
v_gene: TRBV28
j_gene: TRBJ1-1
CDR3nt: TGTGCCAGCAGTTCCGGATCACAGGGAAACACTGAAGCTTTCTTT
CDR3aa: CASSSGSQGNTEAFF

d_gene: TRBD2
abundance: few
v_gene: TRBV12-3/TRBV12-4
j_gene: TRBJ2-3
CDR3nt: TGTGCCAGCAGCGTTTCCGGGACTAGTAGGACAGATACGCAGTATTTT
CDR3aa: CASSVSGTSRTDTQYF

d_gene: NA
abundance: NA
v_gene: TRBV20-1
j_gene: TRBJ2-4
CDR3nt: TGCAGTGCCCTCCCGCGGGACAAAGCCAAAAACGTTCAGTACTTC
CDR3aa: CSALPRDKAKNVQYF

d_gene: NA
abundance: NA
v_gene: TRBV30
j_gene: TRBJ2-1
CDR3nt: TGTGCCTGGAGAGGGGGACTACCCGTGGGGAATGAGCAGTTCTTC
CDR3aa: CAWRGGLPVGNEQFF

d_gene: NA
abundance: NA
v_gene: TRBV20-1
j_gene: TRBJ2-3
CDR3nt: TGCAGTGCCCGAGGGGTAGAGGGGACAGATACGCAGTATTTT
CDR3aa: CSARGVEGTDTQYF

d_gene: TRBD2
abundance: NA
v_gene: TRBV20-1
j_gene: TRBJ2-5
CDR3nt: TGCAGTGCTAGAGAAGGACTAGCGGGCCAAGAGACCCAGTACTTC
CDR3aa: CSAREGLAGQETQYF

d_gene: NA
abundance: NA
v_gene: TRBV25-1
j_gene: TRBJ2-7
CDR3nt: TGTGCCAGCAGTGAAGGGGCGGGGGCCACTTCCTACGAGCAGTACTTC
CDR3aa: CASSEGAGATSYEQYF

d_gene: TRBD2
abundance: NA
v_gene: TRBV12-3/TRBV12-4
j_gene: TRBJ2-1
CDR3nt: TGTGCCAGCAGTTTAGCGCGGCTAGCGGGATTCTACAATGAGCAGTTCTTC
CDR3aa: CASSLARLAGFYNEQFF

d_gene: NA
abundance: few
v_gene: TRBV20-1
j_gene: TRBJ2-7
CDR3nt: TGCAGTGCTAGAGAGGGGGGCCCTAACTCCTACGAGCAGTACTTC
CDR3aa: CSAREGGPNSYEQYF

d_gene: NA
abundance: NA
v_gene: TRBV20-1
j_gene: TRBJ2-2
CDR3nt: TGCAGTGCTAGCCCAGGCAGGGCTATTGGCGGGGAGCTGTTTTTT
CDR3aa: CSASPGRAIGGELFF

d_gene: TRBD1
abundance: few
v_gene: TRBV9
j_gene: TRBJ1-1
CDR3nt: TGTGCCAGCAGCTTGCGGACAGGGGGCGAGGGAAGCACTGAAGCTTTCTTT
CDR3aa: CASSLRTGGEGSTEAFF

d_gene: TRBD1
abundance: NA
v_gene: TRBV15
j_gene: TRBJ2-1
CDR3nt: TGTGCCACCAGCGGCGCGGGACAGGGGGCCTCGACCTCCTACAATGAGCAGTTCTTC
CDR3aa: CATSGAGQGASTSYNEQFF

d_gene: NA
abundance: NA
v_gene: TRBV6-6
j_gene: TRBJ2-7
CDR3nt: TGTGCCAGCAGGGGAGAGGGGCAGACCTACGAGCAGTACTTC
CDR3aa: CASRGEGQTYEQYF

d_gene: NA
abundance: NA
v_gene: TRBV12-3/TRBV12-4
j_gene: TRBJ2-7
CDR3nt: TGTGCCAGCAGTTTCGGAGGGCCAGGGGGCGAGCAGTACTTC
CDR3aa: CASSFGGPGGEQYF

d_gene: TRBD2
abundance: few
v_gene: TRBV20-1
j_gene: TRBJ2-3
CDR3nt: TGCAGTGCTAGAGGGGTTAGCGGGGAAGGGATTCGGAATACGCAGTATTTT
CDR3aa: CSARGVSGEGIRNTQYF

d_gene: NA
abundance: NA
v_gene: TRBV20-1
j_gene: TRBJ1-2
CDR3nt: TGCAGTGCTATTGGGGGAGCAAGCGCCTATGGCTACACCTTC
CDR3aa: CSAIGGASAYGYTF

d_gene: NA
abundance: many
v_gene: TRBV20-1
j_gene: TRBJ2-5
CDR3nt: TGCAGTGCTAGGGGTCAGCACCAAGAGACCCAGTACTTC
CDR3aa: CSARGQHQETQYF

d_gene: NA
abundance: NA
v_gene: TRBV10-3
j_gene: TRBJ2-7
CDR3nt: TGTGCCATCAGTGATTCGGGCGGGGACGAGCAGTACTTC
CDR3aa: CAISDSGGDEQYF

d_gene: TRBD2
abundance: NA
v_gene: TRBV6-2/TRBV6-3
j_gene: TRBJ2-7
CDR3nt: TGTGCCAGCAGAACCCTTCCGATAGCGGGTAGCAACAATGAGCAGTACTTC
CDR3aa: CASRTLPIAGSNNEQYF

d_gene: NA
abundance: NA
v_gene: TRBV5-1
j_gene: TRBJ1-1
CDR3nt: TGCGCCTGCGGGGAGCCTGGGACTGAAGCTTTCTTT
CDR3aa: CACGEPGTEAFF

d_gene: NA
abundance: NA
v_gene: TRBV20-1
j_gene: TRBJ2-7
CDR3nt: TGCAGTGCTCGGACAGTGACTTTTGGAGAGCAGTACTTC
CDR3aa: CSARTVTFGEQYF

d_gene: TRBD2
abundance: NA
v_gene: TRBV9
j_gene: TRBJ2-7
CDR3nt: TGTGCCAGCAGCCAAACTAGCGGGCGGTCCTACAATGAGCAGTACTTC
CDR3aa: CASSQTSGRSYNEQYF

d_gene: TRBD2
abundance: many
v_gene: TRBV4-2
j_gene: TRBJ2-1
CDR3nt: TGTGCCAGCAGCCAAGGTGCGCAGGGCGGGAGGAACAATGAGCAGTTCTTC
CDR3aa: CASSQGAQGGRNNEQFF

d_gene: NA
abundance: NA
v_gene: TRBV4-1
j_gene: TRBJ2-5
CDR3nt: TGCGCCAGCAGCCAAGAAGTGTCCGAGACCCAGTACTTC
CDR3aa: CASSQEVSETQYF

d_gene: NA
abundance: NA
v_gene: TRBV7-2
j_gene: TRBJ2-1
CDR3nt: TGTGCCAGCAGCTTAGCGCGAAGTAGTAGCTCCTACAATGAGCAGTTCTTC
CDR3aa: CASSLARSSSSYNEQFF

d_gene: NA
abundance: NA
v_gene: TRBV20-1
j_gene: TRBJ2-7
CDR3nt: TGCAGTGCTAGAGGACCAGACTCCTACGAGCAGAACTTC
CDR3aa: CSARGPDSYEQNF